This T cell receptor (beta chain) is drawn from a study of blood T cell repertoires in COVID-19. Whole-study context: Acute and convalescent COVID-19 specimens originated in the United States, Italy and Spain. Sources were T cells, B-cell-depleted T cells, or PBMCs; the material itself was cDNA or gDNA.

Germline V gives CDR1 LNHNV, CDR2 YYDKDF (reference sequence). J lost 10 bases, V lost 5 bases, and 5 bases had no gene match. CDR3 length: 14 residues. In the authors' workflow: Amplifying reference gene primers gave estimates of nucleated cell counts. Repertoires were generated with immunoSEQ multiplex PCR, while TCRdb's copy carries only in-frame clones and drops some. The V and J calls and clone size were taken over from that table, and D and trimming were inferred from the DNA. The profile covers around 100,000 clones, with about 89% appearing a single time and 3.5% to 5.5% taken by the ten largest.

V usage is TRBV15 and J usage is TRBJ1-6; 10 bases are shared with TRBD1. Sequences were obtained from peripheral blood. The source is a man aged 40-55 years with acute or convalescent COVID-19. The CDR3 region is CATSYRDRGSPLHF. CDR3 in DNA: TGTGCCACCAGCTACCGGGACAGGGGATCACCCCTCCACTTT.